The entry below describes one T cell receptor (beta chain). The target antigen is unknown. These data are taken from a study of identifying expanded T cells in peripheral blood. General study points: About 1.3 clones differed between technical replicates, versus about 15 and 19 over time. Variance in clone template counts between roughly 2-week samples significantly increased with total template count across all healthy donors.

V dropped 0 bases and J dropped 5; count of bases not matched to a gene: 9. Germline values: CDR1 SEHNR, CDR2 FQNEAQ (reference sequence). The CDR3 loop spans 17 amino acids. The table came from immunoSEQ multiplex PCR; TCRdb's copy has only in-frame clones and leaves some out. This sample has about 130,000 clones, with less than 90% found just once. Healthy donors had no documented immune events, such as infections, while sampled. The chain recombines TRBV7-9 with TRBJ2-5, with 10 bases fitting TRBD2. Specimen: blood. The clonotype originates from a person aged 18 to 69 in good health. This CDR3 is CASSLAGGAGGLETQYF. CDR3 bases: TGTGCCAGCAGCTTAGCCGGGGGAGCGGGAGGGTTGGAGACCCAGTACTTC.